Sequencing of this T cell receptor (beta chain) was carried out in a study of neurological immune-mediated disorders. This clonotype was recorded many times. The trim removed 4 bases at V and 6 bases at J, leaving 11 bases unmatched. The CDR3 sequence is 15 residues long. Germline V gene sequence: CDR1 ENHRY, CDR2 SYGVKD. TCRdb re-analysed the 5' RACE reads in MiXCR, keeping a single row per CDR3 protein. Among tens of thousands of distinct CDR3 sequences listed, 5.5% to 7% were seen once. This sequence joins TRBV10-3 and TRBJ1-2, with TRBD1 matching 7 bases. This receptor was identified in a woman in her forties or fifties in good health. Sequencing used CD4+ T cells from blood. The CDR3 protein is CAISGTDRALNGYTF. The CDR3 region has the DNA TGTGCCATCAGTGGGACCGACAGGGCGTTAAATGGCTACACCTTC.